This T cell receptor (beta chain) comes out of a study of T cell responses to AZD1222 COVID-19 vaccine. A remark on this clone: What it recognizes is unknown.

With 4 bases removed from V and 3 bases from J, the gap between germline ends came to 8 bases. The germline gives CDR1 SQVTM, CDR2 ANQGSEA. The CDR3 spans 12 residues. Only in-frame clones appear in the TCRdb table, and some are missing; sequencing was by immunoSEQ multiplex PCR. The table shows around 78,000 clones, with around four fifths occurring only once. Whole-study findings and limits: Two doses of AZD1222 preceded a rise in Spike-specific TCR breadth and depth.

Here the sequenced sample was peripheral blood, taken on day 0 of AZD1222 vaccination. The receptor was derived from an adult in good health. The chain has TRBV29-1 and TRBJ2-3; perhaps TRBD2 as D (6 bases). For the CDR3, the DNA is TGCAGCGTTGTAGCGGTTACAGATACGCAGTATTTT. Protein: CSVVAVTDTQYF.